This TCR beta chain derives from a study of T-cell reconstitution after alpha-beta-depleted transplantation in children. During its preparation, the TCRbeta library received unique molecular identifiers. TCRdb reprocessed the PCR reads with MiXCR, giving one entry per CDR3 protein. The data show just under 350,000 distinct CDR3 sequences, roughly 17% seen once. The CDR3 totals 13 residues. V lost 7 bases and J 2 bases, leaving 15 bases between the germline ends. The germline V gene has CDR1 DFQATT and CDR2 SNEGSKA (reference sequence). This clonotype was seen many times. Its antigen is as yet unknown. Notes on the study in general: By one year post-transplant, T-cell counts and diversity largely arose from T cells that were newly produced. After transplant, at about two months, alpha-beta T cells were reportedly derived from several hundred expanded graft clones. The origin of high day-60 TCRbeta diversity in some patients lay in surviving recipient T cells and thymic progenitors.

The gene calls are TRBV20-1 and TRBJ2-7; D may match TRBD1 or TRBD2 (5 bases each). Sequenced here: PBMCs, mostly from graft donor cells, sampled 360 days after TCRalphabeta/CD19-depleted stem cell transplant. This TCR came from a male patient under 10 years old who had a stem cell transplant for acute lymphoblastic leukemia, so the T cells may come from the graft donor. DNA for the CDR3: TGCAGTGGAGGGGACGCCCTAACCTACGAGCAGTACTTC. Residues: CSGGDALTYEQYF.